The clone carrying this TCR beta chain was seen once. The antigen remains unidentified. These data originate in a study of long-term antiretroviral therapy in people with HIV. General study results and limits: Pre-ART clonal expansion yielded clones that dominated the repertoire at all time points.

An immunoSEQ assay, version v3.0, was performed at survey level. This table comes from immunoSEQ multiplex PCR, and its TCRdb copy is limited to in-frame clones, with some not included. The sample yields some 24,000 clones, around 81% seen once. Per the germline V gene, CDR1 is MNHEY and CDR2 is SMNVEV (reference sequence). This CDR3 is built from 11 residues. The V and J ends lost 7 bases and 5 bases respectively, with 8 bases between them. The sequences come from unsorted PBMCs, collected at the start of antiretroviral therapy, before treatment. The chain has TRBV27 and TRBJ1-1; D not certain. The receptor was isolated from a woman in her late teens or twenties with HIV. The CDR3 is CASTEGTEAFF. The CDR3 DNA reads as TGTGCCAGCACCGAGGGTACTGAAGCTTTCTTT.